The present T cell receptor beta chain was sequenced within a study of T cells in Graves' hyperthyroidism and ophthalmopathy. Whole-study results and caveats: The model made its ophthalmopathy prediction, and onset followed a median around 6.9 months later. Blood samples included most of the expanded thyroid clonotypes exceeding 0.001.

Regions amplified from RNA transcripts were the TCR beta CDR3 regions. The HTBI primer set was used in a first-round RT-PCR of the TCR CDR3. TCRdb called the multiplex PCR reads again in MiXCR, with one record for every CDR3 protein. In the table there are hundreds of thousands of distinct CDR3 sequences, about 20% of which are singletons. Trimming took off 8 bases at V and 3 bases at J, with 13 bases between the two ends. Germline V gene sequence: CDR1 SNHLY, CDR2 FYNNEI. The CDR3 loop spans 13 amino acids. Points on this clonotype: What it binds is unknown. One base away lies a much larger clone, so this may be a sequencing read error.

The V gene is TRBV2, the J gene TRBJ1-1, with D maybe TRBD1 (6 bases). This clonotype was sampled from a middle-aged man with Graves' ophthalmopathy. Sequenced: blood. CDR3: CASGSRGHTEAFF. In nucleotides, the CDR3 is TGTGCCAGCGGAAGCCGGGGGCACACTGAAGCTTTCTTT.